The 15 T cell receptor beta chains listed next were all sequenced from one sample in a study of blood T cell repertoires in COVID-19. Produced via immunoSEQ multiplex PCR; TCRdb's table is partial and in-frame only. The sample comprises about 440,000 clones, around 90% of which are singletons, and approximately 2% rests with the top ten. The material sequenced was PBMCs or T cells enriched from blood (not recorded which). The source of these receptors is a woman under 30 with acute COVID-19.

The chain links TRBV5-1 to TRBJ2-7, with a weak D call TRBD2 (6 bases). The CDR3 runs 15 residues. With 4 bases removed from V and 4 bases from J, the gap between germline ends came to 18 bases. The germline CDR1 and CDR2 sequences are SGHRS and YFSETQ. CDR3 sequence (DNA): TGCGCCAGCAGCCGGGGGACCGACTCGGTTTACGAGCAGTACTTC. It specifies CASSRGTDSVYEQYF.

The chain has TRBV5-5 and TRBJ2-2; D may be TRBD2 (6 bases). The ends were cut back, 0 bases at V and 5 bases at J, with 23 bases in the middle. The CDR3 is 19 amino acids. Germline CDR1 reads SGHKS; CDR2 reads YYEKEE (reference sequence). The CDR3 nucleotides are TGTGCCAGCAGCTTGGCAGCATATCGTAGCGAGCGGGTAACCGGGGAGCTGTTTTTT. Its protein is CASSLAAYRSERVTGELFF.

The chain has TRBV30 and TRBJ1-1; possibly TRBD1 for D (5 bases). Trimming took 3 bases from V and 3 from J, leaving 17 bases between them. Per germline, CDR1 GTSNPN and CDR2 SVGIG (reference sequence). The CDR3 sequence is 15 residues long. The chain's CDR3 is CAWRGTQGADTEAFF. CDR3 DNA: TGTGCCTGGAGGGGTACCCAGGGCGCGGACACTGAAGCTTTCTTT. Filled out from reference TRBV30 and TRBJ1-1, the complete variable domain reads SQTIHQWPATLVQPVGSPLSLECTVEGTSNPNLYWYRQAAGRGLQLLFYSVGIGQISSEVPQNLSASRPQDRQFILSSKKLLLSDSGFYLCAWRGTQGADTEAFFGQGTRLTVV.

This CDR3 is CASSQDRAGRVNTQYF. The DNA of the CDR3 is TGCGCCAGCAGCCAAGACAGGGCAGGTCGGGTGAATACGCAGTATTTT. The V gene is TRBV4-3, the J gene TRBJ2-3, with D perhaps matching TRBD1 (5 bases). Deletions cut 0 bases from V and 7 bases from J, with 17 bases between. Germline CDR1 reads LGHNA; CDR2 reads YSLEER. This CDR3 has 16 amino acids.

The rearrangement joins TRBV21-1 to TRBJ2-1; TRBD2 is the table's D call, not checked against the DNA. TRBV21-1 is a recognized pseudogene. This CDR3 has 16 amino acids. The CDR3 nucleotides read TGTGCCAGCAGCGTCCGACTAGCGGATACCTACAATGAGCAGTTCTTC. Its protein product is CASSVRLADTYNEQFF.

The J gene is TRBJ2-1, the V gene TRBV7-3; D is unresolved. In germline, CDR1 is SGHTA, CDR2 FQGTGA. Trimming cost V 1 base and J 0 bases, with 7 bases left between them. The CDR3 consists of 15 residues. The CDR3 sequence is CASSLSGSSYNEQFF. The CDR3, as DNA: TGTGCCAGCAGCTTAAGTGGTAGCTCCTACAATGAGCAGTTCTTC.

The chain carries TRBV6-5 and TRBJ2-2, with TRBD2 matching over 8 bases. The V gene end was trimmed by 10 bases and the J gene end by 8 bases; junction bases not matched to a gene: 9. CDR3 size: 13 residues. Germline CDR1 MNHEY, CDR2 SVGAGI. The CDR3 spells CATRGSGTGELFF. The DNA of the CDR3 is TGTGCCACCAGGGGTAGCGGGACTGGGGAGCTGTTTTTT.

This chain connects TRBV7-8 to TRBJ2-3, with a weak D call TRBD2 (5 bases). Trimming removed 5 bases from V and 2 bases from J, with 17 bases in between. There are 16 residues in the CDR3. CDR1 and CDR2 (germline): SGHVS, FQNEAQ. CDR3 nucleotides: TGTGCCAGCAGCATTAGGAGGACCGCTCTCACAGATACGCAGTATTTT. It yields the protein CASSIRRTALTDTQYF.

Details on this clone: Other DNA sequences in this specimen translate into the identical CDR3. The V call is TRBV27, the J call TRBJ1-4, with a possible D match to TRBD1 (6 bases). The CDR3 extends over 12 amino acids. CDR1 MNHEY and CDR2 SMNVEV come from the germline V gene (reference sequence). Between the trimmed V and J ends, which lost 2 bases and 8 bases, there was a span of 6 bases. This CDR3 reads CASSLRGEKLFF. Here the CDR3 DNA reads TGTGCCAGCAGTTTAAGGGGGGAAAAACTGTTTTTT.

V and J are TRBV9 and TRBJ1-2, with no clear D. V was pared by 0 bases and J by 4 bases, with 13 bases between. Germline V CDR1 and CDR2: SGDLS, YYNGEE. This CDR3 region has 15 residues. CDR3 DNA: TGTGCCAGCAGCGTAGCAGGAGGTCCGGGCTATGGCTACACCTTC. This encodes CASSVAGGPGYGYTF.

The gene calls are TRBV9 and TRBJ1-6; no firm D call. Germline V CDR1 and CDR2: SGDLS, YYNGEE. Trimming took 3 bases from V and 9 from J, leaving 13 bases between them. This CDR3 comprises 14 residues. DNA for the CDR3: TGTGCCAGCAGCGAGGACGGGAATGTTTCACCCCTCCACTTT. Protein product: CASSEDGNVSPLHF.

The chain recombines TRBV9 with TRBJ2-3; maybe TRBD2 (6 bases). V was shortened by 2 bases and J by 2 bases, with 12 bases between the two germline ends. CDR1 is SGDLS, CDR2 YYNGEE, per germline. This CDR3 contains 15 residues. The CDR3 sequence: CASSVSGGITDTQYF. The CDR3 DNA follows: TGTGCCAGCAGCGTGAGTGGAGGGATCACAGATACGCAGTATTTT.

The V gene is TRBV7-9, the J gene TRBJ2-3; TRBD2 aligns across 15 bases. CDR1 and CDR2 (germline): SEHNR, FQNEAQ (reference sequence). V gave up 4 bases and J gave up 0 bases; unmatched junction bases: 5. This CDR3 comprises 18 residues. This chain's CDR3 is CASSWGTSGRPSTDTQYF. CDR3 coding DNA: TGTGCCAGCAGCTGGGGGACTAGCGGGAGGCCTAGCACAGATACGCAGTATTTT. Together with reference TRBV7-9 and TRBJ2-3, the CDR3 gives the full variable domain: DTGVSQNPRHKITKRGQNVTFRCDPISEHNRLYWYRQTLGQGPEFLTYFQNEAQLEKSRLLSDRFSAERPKGSFSTLEIQRTEQGDSAMYLCASSWGTSGRPSTDTQYFGPGTRLTVL.

This chain uses TRBV7-8 with TRBJ1-5, with D unclear. Germline V gene data show CDR1 as SGHVS and CDR2 as FQNEAQ. This CDR3 comprises 14 residues. V gave up 2 bases and J gave up 4 bases, with 9 bases separating them. The CDR3 region has the DNA TGTGCCAGCAGCTTATTGCGGACTAATCAGCCCCAGCATTTT. This encodes CASSLLRTNQPQHF.

This clone was detected only a few times. Germline is not matched at one junction end, which may reflect a read error. V usage is TRBV6-4 and J usage is TRBJ1-2; the D gene is possibly TRBD1 (6 bases). The CDR3 consists of 13 residues. The V gene's germline CDR1 is MRHNA and CDR2 SNTAGT. The CDR3 region has the DNA TGTGCCAGCAATGACGGACAAGGGGGTGGCTACACCTTC. It codes for CASNDGQGGGYTF.